This entry features one TCR beta chain sequence. The assay was immunoSEQ multiplex PCR, and TCRdb's table has in-frame clones only and misses some. The sample consists of a few million clones, over 90% of them appearing once. This sample was taken from a study of shared clonotypes between healthy human individuals. Germline trimming cut 4 bases from V and 4 bases from J; bases unmatched to any gene: 2. Germline V gives CDR1 SGHRS, CDR2 YFSETQ. The length of the CDR3 is 13 residues. Material: naive CD4+ T cells from PBMCs. Described subset: CD45RA+ positively selected. This chain connects TRBV5-1 to TRBJ2-1; 7 bases are shared with TRBD2. The source is a man between 18 and 29 years old in good health. Some clones in this sample may be carry-over from other donors' samples. The CDR3 coding sequence is TGCGCCAGCAGCAGACTAGCTTACAATGAGCAGTTCTTC. Protein sequence: CASSRLAYNEQFF.